These 29 T cell receptor beta chains were all obtained from the same sample, sequenced in a study of blood T cell repertoires in COVID-19 (dated by TCRdb to 2020 to 2022). Libraries were made using the immunoSEQ multiplex PCR assay. The table was pulled from immuneACCESS by TCRdb, which kept in-frame rearrangements only. Such tables lose some clones; where checked, under half of the loss comes from unresolved V genes, and the rest has no known cause. This sample is represented by 300,000 to 400,000 clones; over 75% of them were singletons. The ten largest clonotypes hold roughly 7% of the sample. Material for sequencing was peripheral blood. These receptors were obtained from a human donor in a cohort sampled during active COVID-19.

The rearrangement links TRBV6-5 to TRBJ2-3, with TRBD2 matching over 13 bases. Germline assignment: CDR1 MNHEY and CDR2 SVGAGI. This CDR3 is built from 15 residues. Unmatched junction bases numbered 4, after V lost 6 bases and J lost 4 bases. The CDR3 here is CASSRLAGGADTQYF. CDR3 coding DNA: TGTGCCAGCAGCCGACTAGCGGGGGGCGCAGATACGCAGTATTTT.

This clone turned up a few times. The CDR3, as DNA: TGCGCCAGCAGTGAGTCTTCACAGGGGTTCGAGCAGTACTTC. It is translated as CASSESSQGFEQYF. The chain couples TRBV10-1 to TRBJ2-7; 7 bases align to TRBD1. Germline CDR1 is WNHNN and CDR2 is SYGVQD (reference sequence). This CDR3 is 14 amino acids long. V lost 0 bases, J lost 6 bases, and 5 bases stayed unmatched.

The rearrangement joins TRBV5-1 to TRBJ1-5; no clear D. Between the trimmed V and J ends, which lost 0 bases and 1 base, there was a span of 11 bases. The CDR3 runs to 16 residues. Germline values: CDR1 SGHRS, CDR2 YFSETQ. DNA for the CDR3: TGCGCCAGCAGCTTGGGGACGAGCGGGAGCAATCAGCCCCAGCATTTT. It is translated as CASSLGTSGSNQPQHF.

CDR3 in amino acids: CSADRGNTEAFF. The CDR3 nucleotides read TGCAGCGCGGACAGGGGGAACACTGAAGCTTTCTTT. This rearrangement joins TRBV29-1 to TRBJ1-1; 9 positions agree with TRBD1. The germline V gene has CDR1 SQVTM and CDR2 ANQGSEA. This CDR3 comprises 12 residues. The junction had 1 base not matched to a gene; V was cut back by 7 bases and J by 1 base. Supplemented by reference TRBV29-1 and TRBJ1-1, the full variable domain reads SAVISQKPSRDICQRGTSLTIQCQVDSQVTMMFWYRQQPGQSLTLIATANQGSEATYESGFVIDKFPISRPNLTFSTLTVSNMSPEDSSIYLCSADRGNTEAFFGQGTRLTVV.

The gene calls are TRBV10-3 and TRBJ1-2; D gene ambiguous. The CDR3 is 15 amino acids. The germline V gene encodes CDR1 ENHRY and CDR2 SYGVKD. V lost 4 bases, J lost 5 bases, and 17 bases lay in between. This CDR3 reads CAISGLASFNYGYTF. In DNA, the CDR3 is TGTGCCATCAGTGGTTTAGCGAGCTTTAATTATGGCTACACCTTC.

The V and J genes are TRBV18 and TRBJ1-4, with 7 bases that match TRBD1. CDR1 and CDR2 from the germline V gene are KGHSH and LQKENI. This CDR3 has 15 residues. Trimming removed 6 bases from V and 8 bases from J; junction bases left unmatched: 12. This CDR3 is CASSRQGTDKEKLFF. CDR3 bases: TGTGCCAGCTCGCGCCAGGGGACAGATAAGGAAAAACTGTTTTTT.

The chain is built from TRBV21-1 and TRBJ1-5; TRBD1 was called by the table and not checked on the DNA. TRBV21-1 is a pseudogene locus. The CDR3 has 20 amino acids. The CDR3 nucleotides are TGTGCCAGCAGCAAAGCCGCTGGGACAGGGGGCGTTGAAAGCAATCAGCCCCAGCATTTT. This encodes CASSKAAGTGGVESNQPQHF.

This chain joins TRBV27 and TRBJ1-1; no clear D. From germline, CDR1 is MNHEY and CDR2 SMNVEV (reference sequence). The CDR3 contains 12 residues. With 9 bases removed from V and 4 bases from J, the gap between germline ends came to 12 bases. DNA of the CDR3: TGTGCCAGTCGGGAACGAGGCACTGAAGCTTTCTTT. The encoded protein is CASRERGTEAFF.

This sequence joins TRBV27 and TRBJ2-7; D perhaps matches TRBD1 (5 bases). The CDR3 length is 14 residues. Germline assignment: CDR1 MNHEY and CDR2 SMNVEV (reference sequence). Between the trimmed V and J ends, which lost 5 bases and 1 base, there was a span of 12 bases. The CDR3 DNA reads TGTGCCAGCAGTAAGGGCAGGGAATCCTACGAGCAGTACTTC. Translation gives CASSKGRESYEQYF.

The V and J genes are TRBV6-5 and TRBJ1-2, with 8 bases aligning to TRBD1. The CDR3 spans 15 residues. Germline loops: CDR1 MNHEY, CDR2 SVGAGI. V was pared by 5 bases and J by 3 bases, with 8 bases of the junction left unmatched. CDR3 in amino acids: CASSTRQQGDYGYTF. In DNA form, the CDR3 reads TGTGCCAGCAGTACCCGTCAACAGGGGGACTATGGCTACACCTTC.

This sequence joins TRBV18 and TRBJ1-3; perhaps TRBD1 as D (6 bases). Germline CDR1 reads KGHSH; CDR2 reads LQKENI. The CDR3 totals 14 residues. V was cut by 3 bases and J by 1 base, with 7 bases left in between. CDR3 sequence (DNA): TGTGCCAGCTCACCGGGGACATCTGGAAACACCATATATTTT. It specifies CASSPGTSGNTIYF. The full variable domain, in which reference TRBV18 and TRBJ1-3 provide the parts outside the CDR3, is NAGVMQNPRHLVRRRGQEARLRCSPMKGHSHVYWYRQLPEEGLKFMVYLQKENIIDESGMPKERFSAEFPKEGPSILRIQQVVRGDSAAYFCASSPGTSGNTIYFGEGSWLTVV.

This sequence joins TRBV11-2 and TRBJ1-5, with unresolved D. The CDR3 runs 13 residues. Germline loops: CDR1 SGHAT, CDR2 FQNNGV. V gave up 1 base and J gave up 7 bases, with 8 bases separating them. In nucleotides, the CDR3 is TGTGCCAGCAGCTTAGGAATGGGCCAGCCCCAGCATTTT. As protein: CASSLGMGQPQHF.

The V call is TRBV25-1, the J call TRBJ1-3; maybe TRBD1 (6 bases). CDR1 MGHDK and CDR2 SYGVNS come from the germline V gene. This CDR3 contains 14 residues. V lost 7 bases and J lost 1, with 11 bases in between. In DNA, the CDR3 is TGTGCCAGCACCCAGGGACAATCTGGAAACACCATATATTTT. This sequence encodes CASTQGQSGNTIYF. Based on the CDR3 plus reference TRBV25-1 and TRBJ1-3, the full variable domain is EADIYQTPRYLVIGTGKKITLECSQTMGHDKMYWYQQDPGMELHLIHYSYGVNSTEKGDLSSESTVSRIRTEHFPLTLESARPSHTSQYLCASTQGQSGNTIYFGEGSWLTVV.

V is TRBV12-3 or TRBV12-4 and J is TRBJ1-1; unclear D gene. The CDR3 sequence is 13 residues long. Trimming removed 6 bases at V and 1 base at J, with 9 bases between. CDR3 in amino acids: CASRQMQNTEAFF. The DNA for the CDR3 is TGTGCCAGCAGACAGATGCAGAACACTGAAGCTTTCTTT.

This clone has just a few counts. The chain uses TRBV14 and TRBJ1-6; perhaps TRBD1 as D (5 bases). The V gene's germline CDR1 is SGHDN and CDR2 FVKESK. The length of the CDR3 is 15 residues. V was cut by 1 base and J by 8 bases, with 12 bases left in between. The CDR3 here is CASSQGPGWDSPLHF. The CDR3 nucleotides are TGTGCCAGCAGCCAAGGTCCAGGGTGGGATTCACCCCTCCACTTT.

The rearrangement joins TRBV5-1 to TRBJ1-1; D gene unclear. V gave up 5 bases and J gave up 7 bases, with 15 bases separating them. CDR1 and CDR2 from the germline V gene are SGHRS and YFSETQ. This CDR3 spans 13 amino acids. CDR3 sequence: CASSPHPTVEAFF. DNA for the CDR3: TGCGCCAGCAGTCCACACCCTACAGTTGAAGCTTTCTTT.

This chain connects TRBV10-3 to TRBJ2-1; 13 bases map to TRBD2. J gave up 4 bases and V 8 bases, and 8 bases lay outside the gene matches. CDR3 size: 16 residues. Per the germline V gene, CDR1 is ENHRY and CDR2 is SYGVKD. CDR3 residues: CAIGAGTSGVYNEQFF. The CDR3 bases are TGTGCCATCGGAGCCGGGACTAGCGGGGTATACAATGAGCAGTTCTTC.

The CDR3 region is CASSYSRVNTEAFF. The CDR3 DNA is TGTGCCAGCAGTTACTCGAGGGTGAACACTGAAGCTTTCTTT. The V gene is TRBV6-6, the J gene TRBJ1-1; D remains unclear. The CDR3 length is 14 residues. V was clipped by 0 bases and J by 0 bases, with 5 bases between them. Germline V lookup: CDR1 MNHNY, CDR2 SVGAGI (reference sequence).

V gene TRBV27 combines with J gene TRBJ2-7, with 7 bases fitting TRBD1. CDR1 and CDR2 from the germline V gene are MNHEY and SMNVEV (reference sequence). V gave up 0 bases and J gave up 5 bases; unmatched junction bases: 1. The CDR3 length is 13 residues. The CDR3 protein is CASSLSGTDEQYF. CDR3 DNA: TGTGCCAGCAGTTTATCGGGGACAGACGAGCAGTACTTC.

The chain combines TRBV9 with TRBJ1-1; a weak D match, TRBD1 (6 bases). The V end lost 4 bases, the J end lost 4 bases, and 11 bases lay between the germline ends. Germline loops: CDR1 SGDLS, CDR2 YYNGEE. The length of the CDR3 is 13 residues. For the CDR3, the DNA is TGTGCCAGCAGCTTGGCAGGGGCCACTGAAGCTTTCTTT. This encodes CASSLAGATEAFF.

The V gene is TRBV21-1, the J gene TRBJ1-1. TRBV21-1 is a pseudogene segment. This CDR3 spans 13 amino acids. The CDR3 DNA reads as TGTGCCAGCAGCAAATTAGAAAGCACTGAAGCTTTCTTT. It codes for CASSKLESTEAFF.

The V gene is TRBV7-9, the J gene TRBJ1-2; no firm D call. The CDR3 runs 15 residues. Germline V gene sequence: CDR1 SEHNR, CDR2 FQNEAQ (reference sequence). V lost 4 bases to trimming and J lost 5 bases, with 17 bases between them. CDR3 DNA: TGTGCCAGCAGCTCCGCCATACAGCTTATTTATGGCTACACCTTC. Translated, it gives CASSSAIQLIYGYTF.

The rearrangement joins TRBV3-1 (or the pseudogene TRBV3-2) to TRBJ1-1; D uncertain. This CDR3 is 12 amino acids long. V lost 6 bases to trimming and J lost 8 bases, with 13 bases between them. Per the germline V gene, CDR1 is LGHDT and CDR2 is YNNKEL (reference sequence). CDR3 residues: CASRDARREAFF. CDR3 DNA sequence: TGTGCCAGCAGAGACGCAAGGAGAGAAGCTTTCTTT.

J is TRBJ1-6 and V is TRBV27, with unresolved D. There are 15 residues in the CDR3. Per germline, CDR1 MNHEY and CDR2 SMNVEV (reference sequence). Trimming stripped 5 bases from V and 7 bases from J, with 15 bases between. CDR3 region: CASSPYSLANSPLHF. In nucleotides, the CDR3 is TGTGCCAGCAGTCCCTACAGCCTCGCAAATTCACCCCTCCACTTT.

V and J are TRBV30 and TRBJ2-2; 9 bases align to TRBD1. The V segment lost 5 bases and the J segment 3 bases; nucleotides outside the gene matches: 10. The length of the CDR3 is 16 residues. Germline CDR1 and CDR2: GTSNPN and SVGIG (reference sequence). CDR3 region: CAWWGPGQGYTGELFF. CDR3 bases: TGTGCCTGGTGGGGTCCGGGACAGGGATACACCGGGGAGCTGTTTTTT.

V and J are TRBV20-1 and TRBJ1-2; TRBD1 might be the D (5 bases). The length of the CDR3 is 16 residues. Looked up from germline, CDR1 is DFQATT and CDR2 is SNEGSKA (reference sequence). V lost 3 bases, J lost 1 base, and 18 bases lay in between. CDR3 region: CSASGGDPTHNYGYTF. The CDR3 region has the DNA TGCAGTGCTAGTGGCGGGGACCCTACCCATAACTATGGCTACACCTTC.

The chain links TRBV5-1 to TRBJ1-2; 8 nucleotides agree with TRBD1. The trim removed 4 bases at V and 3 bases at J, leaving 11 bases unmatched. The length of the CDR3 is 16 residues. Germline CDR1 is SGHRS and CDR2 is YFSETQ. The CDR3 DNA reads TGCGCCAGCAGCCCCGCGGGACAGGAGATATACTATGGCTACACCTTC. This gives the protein CASSPAGQEIYYGYTF.

The chain couples TRBV4-2 to TRBJ1-2; TRBD1 aligns across 9 bases. This CDR3 is built from 17 residues. J gave up 4 bases and V 0 bases, and 9 bases lay outside the gene matches. Per germline, CDR1 LGHNA and CDR2 YNFKEQ. The CDR3 DNA sequence: TGTGCCAGCAGCCAAGATCTATCCGGACAGGGGATCTATGGCTACACCTTC. This gives the protein CASSQDLSGQGIYGYTF.

The rearrangement joins TRBV6-5 to TRBJ1-2, with a tentative D call TRBD1 (5 bases). Germline V CDR1 and CDR2: MNHEY, SVGAGI. The length of the CDR3 is 14 residues. V was clipped by 6 bases and J by 0 bases, with 11 bases between them. The CDR3 region is CASRYGDSNYGYTF. DNA of the CDR3: TGTGCCAGCAGATACGGGGACTCTAACTATGGCTACACCTTC.